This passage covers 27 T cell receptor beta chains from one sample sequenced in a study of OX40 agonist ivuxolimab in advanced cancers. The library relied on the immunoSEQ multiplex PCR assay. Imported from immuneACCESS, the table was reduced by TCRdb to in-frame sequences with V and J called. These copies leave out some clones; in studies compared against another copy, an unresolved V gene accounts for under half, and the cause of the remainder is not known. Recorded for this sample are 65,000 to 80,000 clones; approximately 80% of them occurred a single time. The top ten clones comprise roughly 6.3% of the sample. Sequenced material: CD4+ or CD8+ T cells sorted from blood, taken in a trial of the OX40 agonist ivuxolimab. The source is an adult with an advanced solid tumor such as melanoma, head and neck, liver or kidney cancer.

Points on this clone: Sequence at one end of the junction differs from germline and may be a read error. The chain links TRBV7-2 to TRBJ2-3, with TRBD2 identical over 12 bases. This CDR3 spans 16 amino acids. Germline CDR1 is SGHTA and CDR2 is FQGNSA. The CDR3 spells CASRFKLAGGPDTQYF. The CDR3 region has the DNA TGTGCCAGCCGCTTCAAGCTAGCGGGGGGGCCAGATACGCAGTATTTT.

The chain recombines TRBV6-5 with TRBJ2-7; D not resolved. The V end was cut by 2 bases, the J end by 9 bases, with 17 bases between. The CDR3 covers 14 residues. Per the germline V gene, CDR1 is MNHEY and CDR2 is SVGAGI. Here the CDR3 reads CASSYRVPWYGQYV. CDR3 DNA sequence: TGTGCCAGCAGTTACCGGGTCCCCTGGTATGGGCAGTACGTC.

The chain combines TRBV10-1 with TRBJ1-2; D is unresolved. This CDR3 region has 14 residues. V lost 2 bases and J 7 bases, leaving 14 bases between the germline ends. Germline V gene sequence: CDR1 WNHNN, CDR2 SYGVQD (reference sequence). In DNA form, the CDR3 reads TGCGCCAGCAGTGAGAAGACTTGGGGAATTGGCTACACCTTC. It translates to CASSEKTWGIGYTF.

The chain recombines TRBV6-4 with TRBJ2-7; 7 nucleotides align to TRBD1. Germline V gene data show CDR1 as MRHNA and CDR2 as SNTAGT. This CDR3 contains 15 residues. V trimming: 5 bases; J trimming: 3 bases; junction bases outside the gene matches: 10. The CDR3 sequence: CASSKSGTVSYEQYF. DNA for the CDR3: TGTGCCAGCAGTAAATCCGGGACAGTAAGCTACGAGCAGTACTTC.

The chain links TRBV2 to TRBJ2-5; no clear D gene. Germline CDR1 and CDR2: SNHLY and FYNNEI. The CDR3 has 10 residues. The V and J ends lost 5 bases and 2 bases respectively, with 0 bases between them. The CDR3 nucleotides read TGTGCCAGCAGTCAAGAGACCCAGTACTTC. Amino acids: CASSQETQYF.

The DNA for the CDR3 is TGCGCCAGCAGTGAGAGGTACTCCTACAATGAGCAGTTCTTC. It yields the protein CASSERYSYNEQFF. The gene calls are TRBV10-1 and TRBJ2-1; the D is unclear. V shed 2 bases and J shed 0 bases, with 5 bases lying between them. Germline CDR1 and CDR2: WNHNN and SYGVQD (reference sequence). The CDR3 runs 14 residues.

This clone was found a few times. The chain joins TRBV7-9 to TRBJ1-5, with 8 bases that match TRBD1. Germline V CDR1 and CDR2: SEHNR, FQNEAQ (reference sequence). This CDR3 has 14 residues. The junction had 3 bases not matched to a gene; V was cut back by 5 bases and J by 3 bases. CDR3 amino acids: CASSLDRVNQPQHF. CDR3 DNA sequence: TGTGCCAGCAGCCTGGACAGGGTCAATCAGCCCCAGCATTTT. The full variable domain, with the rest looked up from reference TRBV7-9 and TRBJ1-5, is DTGVSQNPRHKITKRGQNVTFRCDPISEHNRLYWYRQTLGQGPEFLTYFQNEAQLEKSRLLSDRFSAERPKGSFSTLEIQRTEQGDSAMYLCASSLDRVNQPQHFGDGTRLSIL.

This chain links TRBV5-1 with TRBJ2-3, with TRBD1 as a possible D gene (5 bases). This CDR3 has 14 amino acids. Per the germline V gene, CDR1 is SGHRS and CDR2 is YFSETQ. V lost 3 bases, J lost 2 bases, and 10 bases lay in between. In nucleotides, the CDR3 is TGCGCCAGCAGCTCCCAAGGGGCCACAGATACGCAGTATTTT. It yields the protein CASSSQGATDTQYF. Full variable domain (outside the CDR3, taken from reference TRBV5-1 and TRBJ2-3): KAGVTQTPRYLIKTRGQQVTLSCSPISGHRSVSWYQQTPGQGLQFLFEYFSETQRNKGNFPGRFSGRQFSNSRSEMNVSTLELGDSALYLCASSSQGATDTQYFGPGTRLTVL.

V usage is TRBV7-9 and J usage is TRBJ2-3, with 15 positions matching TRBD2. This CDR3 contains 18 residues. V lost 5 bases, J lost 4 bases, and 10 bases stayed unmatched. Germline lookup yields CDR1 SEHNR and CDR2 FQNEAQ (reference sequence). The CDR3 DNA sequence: TGTGCCAGCAGCGCCGGGACTAGCGGGAGGTACCCCCCAGATACGCAGTATTTT. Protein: CASSAGTSGRYPPDTQYF.

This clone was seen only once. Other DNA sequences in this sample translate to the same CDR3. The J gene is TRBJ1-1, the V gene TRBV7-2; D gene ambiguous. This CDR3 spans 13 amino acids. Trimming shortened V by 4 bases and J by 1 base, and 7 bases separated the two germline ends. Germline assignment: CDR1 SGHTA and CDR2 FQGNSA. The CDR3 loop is CASSYEQNTEAFF. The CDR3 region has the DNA TGTGCCAGCAGCTACGAGCAGAACACTGAAGCTTTCTTT.

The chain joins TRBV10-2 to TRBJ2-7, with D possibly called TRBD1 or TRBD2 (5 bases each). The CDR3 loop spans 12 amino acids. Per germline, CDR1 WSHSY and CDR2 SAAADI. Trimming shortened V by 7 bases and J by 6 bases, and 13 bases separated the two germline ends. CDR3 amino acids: CASKRDGGEQYV. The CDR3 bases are TGCGCCAGCAAAAGGGACGGAGGCGAGCAGTACGTC.

CDR3 coding DNA: TGTGCCAGCAGCAGGACAGGCCCGAAGGGCGAGCAGTACGTC. Amino acid sequence: CASSRTGPKGEQYV. This chain joins TRBV21-1 and TRBJ2-7; the table's D call of TRBD1 was not tested on the DNA. TRBV21-1 is marked as a pseudogene. CDR3 length: 14 amino acids.

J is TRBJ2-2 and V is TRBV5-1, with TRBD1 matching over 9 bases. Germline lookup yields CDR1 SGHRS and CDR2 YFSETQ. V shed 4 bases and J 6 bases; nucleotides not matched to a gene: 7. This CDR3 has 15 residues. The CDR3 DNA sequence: TGCGCCAGCAGCCGGGGACAGGGAGTGGCCGGGGAGCTGTTTTTT. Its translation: CASSRGQGVAGELFF.

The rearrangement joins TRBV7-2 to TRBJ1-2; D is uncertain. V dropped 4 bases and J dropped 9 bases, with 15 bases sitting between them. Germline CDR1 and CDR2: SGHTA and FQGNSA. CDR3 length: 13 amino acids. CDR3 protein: CASSSPPWGSYTF. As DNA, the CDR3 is TGTGCCAGCAGCTCCCCCCCTTGGGGAAGCTACACCTTC.

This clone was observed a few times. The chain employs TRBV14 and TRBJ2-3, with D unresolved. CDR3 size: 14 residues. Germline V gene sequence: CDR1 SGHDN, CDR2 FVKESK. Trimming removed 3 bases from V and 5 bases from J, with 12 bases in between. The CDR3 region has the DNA TGTGCCAGCAGCCAGGTCATGTACGGAGATACGCAGTATTTT. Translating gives CASSQVMYGDTQYF.

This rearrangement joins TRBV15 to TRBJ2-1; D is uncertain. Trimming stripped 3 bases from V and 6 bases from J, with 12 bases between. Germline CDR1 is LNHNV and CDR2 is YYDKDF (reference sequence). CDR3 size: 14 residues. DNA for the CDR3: TGTGCCACCAGCAGGGACCTGGCCGGCAATGAGCAGTTCTTC. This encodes CATSRDLAGNEQFF.

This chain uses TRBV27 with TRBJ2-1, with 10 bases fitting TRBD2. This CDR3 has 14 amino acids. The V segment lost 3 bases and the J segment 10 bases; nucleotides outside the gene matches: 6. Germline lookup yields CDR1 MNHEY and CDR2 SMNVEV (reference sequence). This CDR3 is CASSFLAGGREQFF. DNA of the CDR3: TGTGCCAGCAGTTTTTTAGCGGGGGGTCGGGAGCAGTTCTTC.

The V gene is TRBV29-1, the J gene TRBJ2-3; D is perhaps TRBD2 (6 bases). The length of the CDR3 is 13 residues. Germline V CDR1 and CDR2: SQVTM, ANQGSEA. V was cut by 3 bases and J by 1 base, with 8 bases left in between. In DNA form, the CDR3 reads TGCAGCGTTGATTGGGAGGGCACAGATACGCAGTATTTT. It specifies CSVDWEGTDTQYF.

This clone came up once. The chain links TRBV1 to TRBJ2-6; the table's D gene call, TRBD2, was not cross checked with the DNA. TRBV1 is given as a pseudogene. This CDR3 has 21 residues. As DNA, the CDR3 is TGCACCAGCAGCCACCAGCCCTCCGGAGCAATTTTGAATTCTGGGGCCAACGTCCTGACTTTC. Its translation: CTSSHQPSGAILNSGANVLTF.

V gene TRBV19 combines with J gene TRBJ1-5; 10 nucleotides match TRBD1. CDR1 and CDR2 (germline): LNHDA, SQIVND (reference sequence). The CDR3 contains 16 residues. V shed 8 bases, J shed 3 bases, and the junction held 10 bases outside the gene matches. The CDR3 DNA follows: TGTGCCAGTTCCGGGACAGGGGATGGTTACAATCAGCCCCAGCATTTT. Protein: CASSGTGDGYNQPQHF.

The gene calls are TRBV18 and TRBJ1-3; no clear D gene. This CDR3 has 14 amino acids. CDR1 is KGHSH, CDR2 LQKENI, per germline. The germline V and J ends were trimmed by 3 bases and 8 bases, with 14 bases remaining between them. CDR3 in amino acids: CASSPQDGGDTIYF. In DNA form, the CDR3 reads TGTGCCAGCTCACCCCAGGACGGCGGGGACACCATATATTTT.

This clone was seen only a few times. The CDR3 DNA is TGTGCCAGCAGCCCGGGACTGCCAACAAACGGGGAGCTGTTTTTT. Translation: CASSPGLPTNGELFF. The V and J genes are TRBV2 and TRBJ2-2; the D gene is possibly TRBD2 (6 bases). This CDR3 has 15 residues. Trimming pared 6 bases from V and 7 bases from J, leaving 18 bases between. CDR1 is SNHLY, CDR2 FYNNEI, per germline.

CDR3 DNA: TGCAGCGTTGGGGGTGGCAGCGAGACCCAGTACTTC. This sequence encodes CSVGGGSETQYF. This chain links TRBV29-1 with TRBJ2-5; the D is unclear. The CDR3 sequence is 12 residues long. Germline V gene lookup returns CDR1 SQVTM and CDR2 ANQGSEA. The germline V and J ends were trimmed by 4 bases and 5 bases, with 11 bases remaining between them.

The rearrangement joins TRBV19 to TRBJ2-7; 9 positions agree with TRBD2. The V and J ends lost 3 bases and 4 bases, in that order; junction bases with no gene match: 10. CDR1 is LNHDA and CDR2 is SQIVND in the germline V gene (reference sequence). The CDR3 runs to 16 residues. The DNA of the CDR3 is TGTGCCAGTAGTATCGATCGGTCTAGCGGGACTTACGAGCAGTACTTC. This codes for CASSIDRSSGTYEQYF.

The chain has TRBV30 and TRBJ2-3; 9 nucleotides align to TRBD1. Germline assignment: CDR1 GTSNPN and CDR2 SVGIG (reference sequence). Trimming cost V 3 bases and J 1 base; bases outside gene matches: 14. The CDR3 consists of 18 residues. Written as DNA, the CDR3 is TGTGCCTGGAGCTCCACAGGGGGCGGAAGATCGGGCACAGATACGCAGTATTTT. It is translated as CAWSSTGGGRSGTDTQYF.

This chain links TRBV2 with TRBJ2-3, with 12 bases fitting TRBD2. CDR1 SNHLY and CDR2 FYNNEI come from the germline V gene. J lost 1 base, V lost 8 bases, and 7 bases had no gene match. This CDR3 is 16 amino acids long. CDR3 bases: TGTGCCAGCGGGCTAGCGGGGGGGATACGCACAGATACGCAGTATTTT. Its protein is CASGLAGGIRTDTQYF.

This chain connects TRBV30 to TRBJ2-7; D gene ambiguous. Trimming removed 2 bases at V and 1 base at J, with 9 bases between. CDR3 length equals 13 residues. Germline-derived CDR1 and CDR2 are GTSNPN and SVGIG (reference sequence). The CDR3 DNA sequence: TGTGCCTGGAGTTTCGGGCAGTCCTACGAGCAGTACTTC. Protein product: CAWSFGQSYEQYF.